This record concerns one TCR beta chain sequence. The data belong to a study of blood T cell repertoires in COVID-19. Study information: Acute and convalescent COVID-19 samples came from the United States, Italy and Spain. T cells, B-cell-depleted T cells, or PBMCs provided the cDNA or gDNA that served as material.

CDR3 size: 16 residues. The V segment lost 7 bases and the J segment 3 bases; nucleotides outside the gene matches: 11. Per germline, CDR1 SGHVS and CDR2 FQNEAQ. Original handling: Nucleated cell counts were estimated from reference gene primer amplification. Measured with immunoSEQ multiplex PCR; TCRdb has only the in-frame clones, and not every one. The DNA gave D and trimming, while V, J and clone size come from that table. This table holds approximately 70,000 clones, roughly 82% found once. Material for sequencing was peripheral blood. This clonotype was sampled from a human donor in a cohort sampled during active COVID-19. The chain links TRBV7-8 to TRBJ2-7; 11 bases align to TRBD2. CDR3 sequence reads: CASNPTLAGGLYEQYF. CDR3 sequence (DNA): TGTGCCAGCAATCCCACTCTAGCGGGGGGTCTCTACGAGCAGTACTTC.